These T cell receptor beta chains were read from a single sample in a study of blood T cell repertoires in COVID-19. Sequencing was performed with immunoSEQ multiplex PCR; in TCRdb, only in-frame clones are kept and a portion is missing. The table includes hundreds of thousands of clones, over 70% detected once. Sequencing input: peripheral blood. These receptors all stem from a woman aged 45-65 years with COVID-19, enrolled during active disease. The CDR3 runs from the conserved cysteine through the conserved F or W. Fields, in order: J gene, clone size, V gene, D gene, CDR3 DNA, CDR3 protein. The D gene is left open where the match is weak. Size is stated for part of the rows, as once, few or many counts, or as a class when the clone is expanded.

J gene: TRBJ1-4; clone size: once; V gene: TRBV30; D gene: NA; CDR3 DNA: TGTGCCTGTCGACAAGGAACTAATGAAAAACTGTTTTTT; CDR3 protein: CACRQGTNEKLFF
J gene: TRBJ1-1; clone size: once; V gene: TRBV28; D gene: NA; CDR3 DNA: TGTGCCAGCAAGCTGACGACTAAAGCTTTCTTT; CDR3 protein: CASKLTTKAFF
J gene: TRBJ2-7; clone size: NA; V gene: TRBV6-2/TRBV6-3; D gene: NA; CDR3 DNA: TGTGCCAGCAGTTACTCGGAAGGAGGCGAGCAGTACTTC; CDR3 protein: CASSYSEGGEQYF
J gene: TRBJ1-5; clone size: NA; V gene: TRBV6-2/TRBV6-3; D gene: NA; CDR3 DNA: TGTGCCAGCAGTTTATCGACAGGCCGAAGGGGTCAGCCCCAGCATTTT; CDR3 protein: CASSLSTGRRGQPQHF
J gene: TRBJ1-1; clone size: NA; V gene: TRBV6-2/TRBV6-3; D gene: TRBD1; CDR3 DNA: TGTGCCAGCCGTTCACAGGGGAGTGAAGCTTTCTTT; CDR3 protein: CASRSQGSEAFF
J gene: TRBJ1-1; clone size: NA; V gene: TRBV5-1; D gene: TRBD1; CDR3 DNA: TGCGCCAGCAGCACGGACAGGAAAGGCACTGAAGCTTTCTTT; CDR3 protein: CASSTDRKGTEAFF
J gene: TRBJ2-2; clone size: NA; V gene: TRBV30; D gene: NA; CDR3 DNA: TGTGCCCGGACATCGAGCGGGGAGCTGTTTTTT; CDR3 protein: CARTSSGELFF
J gene: TRBJ2-7; clone size: once; V gene: TRBV10-2; D gene: NA; CDR3 DNA: TGCGCCAGCAGTTATGGACAGTTCAGCCATGACGAGCAGTACTTC; CDR3 protein: CASSYGQFSHDEQYF
J gene: TRBJ1-1; clone size: once; V gene: TRBV4-1; D gene: NA; CDR3 DNA: TGCGCCAGCAGCCAAGGTCCAGGGCTGAACACTGAAGCTTTCTTT; CDR3 protein: CASSQGPGLNTEAFF
J gene: TRBJ2-7; clone size: NA; V gene: TRBV7-9; D gene: NA; CDR3 DNA: TGTGCCAGCAGCTTAGCTTCCGGGGTATACGAGCAGTACTTC; CDR3 protein: CASSLASGVYEQYF
J gene: TRBJ1-2; clone size: NA; V gene: TRBV12-3/TRBV12-4; D gene: NA; CDR3 DNA: TGTGCCAGCAGTTTAACGGCAGGGGCGTACACCTTC; CDR3 protein: CASSLTAGAYTF
J gene: TRBJ1-2; clone size: NA; V gene: TRBV12-3/TRBV12-4; D gene: NA; CDR3 DNA: TGTGCCAGCAGCAAAGGACAATACTATGGCTACACCTTC; CDR3 protein: CASSKGQYYGYTF
J gene: TRBJ2-6; clone size: once; V gene: TRBV12-3/TRBV12-4; D gene: NA; CDR3 DNA: TGTGCCAGTCGTCTCTCTGGGGCCAACGTCCTGACTTTC; CDR3 protein: CASRLSGANVLTF
J gene: TRBJ1-3; clone size: NA; V gene: TRBV24-1; D gene: NA; CDR3 DNA: TGTGCCACCAGTGATGGAGGGTCGGGGGAAAACACCATATATTTT; CDR3 protein: CATSDGGSGENTIYF
J gene: TRBJ2-6; clone size: few; V gene: TRBV5-6; D gene: TRBD1; CDR3 DNA: TGTGCCAGCAGCTTTCGACAGGGGGCGCTGTCTGGGGCCAACGTCCTGACTTTC; CDR3 protein: CASSFRQGALSGANVLTF
J gene: TRBJ1-2; clone size: few; V gene: TRBV4-1; D gene: NA; CDR3 DNA: TGCGCCAGCAGTCATGGACGTCTTGGGGGGAACTATGGCTACACCTTC; CDR3 protein: CASSHGRLGGNYGYTF
J gene: TRBJ1-3; clone size: NA; V gene: TRBV5-1; D gene: NA; CDR3 DNA: TGCGCCAGCAGCTTGGGTGTGGGCCCGCTCTCTGGAAACACCATATATTTT; CDR3 protein: CASSLGVGPLSGNTIYF
J gene: TRBJ1-1; clone size: NA; V gene: TRBV4-3; D gene: TRBD1; CDR3 DNA: TGCGCCAGCAGCACCGGGACAGCGAGCCGTTGGGGCACTGAAGCTTTCTTT; CDR3 protein: CASSTGTASRWGTEAFF
J gene: TRBJ2-4; clone size: NA; V gene: TRBV18; D gene: NA; CDR3 DNA: TGTGCCAGCTCGCCAGAGGTAGCCAAAAACATTCAGTACTTC; CDR3 protein: CASSPEVAKNIQYF
J gene: TRBJ1-5; clone size: NA; V gene: TRBV19; D gene: NA; CDR3 DNA: TGTGCCAGTACTCCCGTCGGGGGTGGCAATCAGCCCCAGCATTTT; CDR3 protein: CASTPVGGGNQPQHF
J gene: TRBJ1-2; clone size: NA; V gene: TRBV5-1; D gene: TRBD1; CDR3 DNA: TGCGCCAGCAAGTACTTAGGGACAGAATTCTATGGCTACACCTTC; CDR3 protein: CASKYLGTEFYGYTF
J gene: TRBJ1-3; clone size: once; V gene: TRBV4-1; D gene: NA; CDR3 DNA: TGCGCCAGCAGCCAAGTAGCAACTGGAAACACCATATATTTT; CDR3 protein: CASSQVATGNTIYF
J gene: TRBJ1-1; clone size: NA; V gene: TRBV5-1; D gene: NA; CDR3 DNA: TGCGCCAGCAGCTTGGGGGGGCTAGCGAACACTGAAGCTTTCTTT; CDR3 protein: CASSLGGLANTEAFF
J gene: TRBJ1-1; clone size: NA; V gene: TRBV7-8; D gene: TRBD1; CDR3 DNA: TGTGCCAGCAGCTCACAGTCCGGGACAGCACTGAACACTGAAGCTTTCTTT; CDR3 protein: CASSSQSGTALNTEAFF
J gene: TRBJ2-1; clone size: NA; V gene: TRBV4-3; D gene: NA; CDR3 DNA: TGCGCCAGCAGCCAAGATCATCTGGGGGGTTACAATGAGCAGTTCTTC; CDR3 protein: CASSQDHLGGYNEQFF
J gene: TRBJ2-7; clone size: NA; V gene: TRBV19; D gene: TRBD2; CDR3 DNA: TGTGCCAGTAGTATCGGACTAGCGCCGAGCTCCTACGAGCAGTACTTC; CDR3 protein: CASSIGLAPSSYEQYF
J gene: TRBJ2-7; clone size: NA; V gene: TRBV3-1/TRBV3-2; D gene: TRBD2; CDR3 DNA: TGTGCCAGCAGCCCACGGGACTACTGGAACGAGCAGTACTTC; CDR3 protein: CASSPRDYWNEQYF
J gene: TRBJ2-7; clone size: NA; V gene: TRBV4-2; D gene: NA; CDR3 DNA: TGTGCCAGCAGCCAAGGGCGGAACGAGCAGTACTTC; CDR3 protein: CASSQGRNEQYF
J gene: TRBJ2-7; clone size: few; V gene: TRBV5-6; D gene: TRBD2; CDR3 DNA: TGTGCCAGCAGCTTGGTGGGACTAGCGGGTAGTGAGCAGTACTTC; CDR3 protein: CASSLVGLAGSEQYF
J gene: TRBJ1-1; clone size: once; V gene: TRBV3-1/TRBV3-2; D gene: TRBD1; CDR3 DNA: TGTGCCAGCAGCCAAGGGGCAGGGGGTCACACTGAAGCTTTCTTT; CDR3 protein: CASSQGAGGHTEAFF
J gene: TRBJ1-3; clone size: NA; V gene: TRBV21-1; D gene: NA; CDR3 DNA: TGTGCCAGCAGCATACCTCGGACAGGGAGTGGAAACACCATATATTTT; CDR3 protein: CASSIPRTGSGNTIYF
J gene: TRBJ2-3; clone size: NA; V gene: TRBV7-7; D gene: TRBD2; CDR3 DNA: TGTGCCAGCAGCTTGACTAGCGGGGGCACAGATACGCAGTATTTT; CDR3 protein: CASSLTSGGTDTQYF
J gene: TRBJ1-1; clone size: NA; V gene: TRBV2; D gene: NA; CDR3 DNA: TGTGCCAGCATCCCTTCGAACACTGAAGCTTTCTTT; CDR3 protein: CASIPSNTEAFF
J gene: TRBJ2-1; clone size: NA; V gene: TRBV5-1; D gene: NA; CDR3 DNA: TGCGCCAGCAGCACTCTGGACACCTACAATGAGCAGTTCTTC; CDR3 protein: CASSTLDTYNEQFF
J gene: TRBJ2-7; clone size: NA; V gene: TRBV6-5; D gene: TRBD1; CDR3 DNA: TGTGCCAGCAGGTTAGACAGGGAACCGACCTACGAGCAGTACTTC; CDR3 protein: CASRLDREPTYEQYF
J gene: TRBJ1-1; clone size: NA; V gene: TRBV2; D gene: NA; CDR3 DNA: TGTGCCAGCAAGTCCTACCGGGGTGAAGCTTTCTTT; CDR3 protein: CASKSYRGEAFF
J gene: TRBJ2-7; clone size: once; V gene: TRBV18; D gene: TRBD1; CDR3 DNA: TGTGCCAGCTCAGGAATGGGACAGGGGGATTCCTACGAGCAGTACTTC; CDR3 protein: CASSGMGQGDSYEQYF
J gene: TRBJ2-1; clone size: NA; V gene: TRBV7-9; D gene: NA; CDR3 DNA: TGTGCCAGCAGCTTAGGTCTGCGTGGCTCCTACAATGAGCAGTTCTTC; CDR3 protein: CASSLGLRGSYNEQFF
J gene: TRBJ2-5; clone size: once; V gene: TRBV18; D gene: TRBD1; CDR3 DNA: TGTGCCAGCTCACCGGCGACAGGGACCCTGTACCAAGAGACCCAGTACTTC; CDR3 protein: CASSPATGTLYQETQYF
J gene: TRBJ1-5; clone size: NA; V gene: TRBV7-9; D gene: TRBD1; CDR3 DNA: TGTGCCAGCAGCATAACAGGGGCTAATCAGCCCCAGCATTTT; CDR3 protein: CASSITGANQPQHF
J gene: TRBJ2-1; clone size: NA; V gene: TRBV11-2; D gene: TRBD2; CDR3 DNA: TGTGCCAGCAGTAGCCGGGGGGATGAGCAGTTCTTC; CDR3 protein: CASSSRGDEQFF
J gene: TRBJ2-3; clone size: NA; V gene: TRBV10-3; D gene: NA; CDR3 DNA: TGTGCCATCAGTGATTTTGCGGGAGAGGGGGGAGATACGCAGTATTTT; CDR3 protein: CAISDFAGEGGDTQYF
J gene: TRBJ1-2; clone size: NA; V gene: TRBV6-6; D gene: TRBD1; CDR3 DNA: TGTGCCAGCAGGACGACCGGGACAGGGGGCTATGGCTACACCTTC; CDR3 protein: CASRTTGTGGYGYTF
J gene: TRBJ2-1; clone size: NA; V gene: TRBV29-1; D gene: TRBD2; CDR3 DNA: TGCAGCGTCCCGGGACTAGCGGGAGGGGGTGAGCAGTTCTTC; CDR3 protein: CSVPGLAGGGEQFF
J gene: TRBJ1-1; clone size: once; V gene: TRBV14; D gene: NA; CDR3 DNA: TGTGCCAGCAGCCCTAACAAGCTGGTAGGGACTAACCGAGAAGCTTTCTTT; CDR3 protein: CASSPNKLVGTNREAFF
J gene: TRBJ2-3; clone size: NA; V gene: TRBV19; D gene: NA; CDR3 DNA: TGTGCCAGTAGCCAGGGCCGCCCCTTGGTGGATACGCAGTATTTT; CDR3 protein: CASSQGRPLVDTQYF
J gene: TRBJ2-7; clone size: few; V gene: TRBV4-1; D gene: NA; CDR3 DNA: TGCGCCAGCAGCCAAGTTCGCGGGATTAGAACCTACGAGCAGTACTTC; CDR3 protein: CASSQVRGIRTYEQYF
J gene: TRBJ2-5; clone size: NA; V gene: TRBV5-1; D gene: NA; CDR3 DNA: TGCGCCAGCAGTAATTCCTACCAAGAGACCCAGTACTTC; CDR3 protein: CASSNSYQETQYF
J gene: TRBJ2-1; clone size: NA; V gene: TRBV20-1; D gene: NA; CDR3 DNA: TGCAGTGCTACGGGGGTCGGCGAGCAGTTCTTC; CDR3 protein: CSATGVGEQFF
J gene: TRBJ2-7; clone size: NA; V gene: TRBV18; D gene: NA; CDR3 DNA: TGTGCCAGCTCACCACCCACAGGGTTATACGAGCAGTACTTC; CDR3 protein: CASSPPTGLYEQYF